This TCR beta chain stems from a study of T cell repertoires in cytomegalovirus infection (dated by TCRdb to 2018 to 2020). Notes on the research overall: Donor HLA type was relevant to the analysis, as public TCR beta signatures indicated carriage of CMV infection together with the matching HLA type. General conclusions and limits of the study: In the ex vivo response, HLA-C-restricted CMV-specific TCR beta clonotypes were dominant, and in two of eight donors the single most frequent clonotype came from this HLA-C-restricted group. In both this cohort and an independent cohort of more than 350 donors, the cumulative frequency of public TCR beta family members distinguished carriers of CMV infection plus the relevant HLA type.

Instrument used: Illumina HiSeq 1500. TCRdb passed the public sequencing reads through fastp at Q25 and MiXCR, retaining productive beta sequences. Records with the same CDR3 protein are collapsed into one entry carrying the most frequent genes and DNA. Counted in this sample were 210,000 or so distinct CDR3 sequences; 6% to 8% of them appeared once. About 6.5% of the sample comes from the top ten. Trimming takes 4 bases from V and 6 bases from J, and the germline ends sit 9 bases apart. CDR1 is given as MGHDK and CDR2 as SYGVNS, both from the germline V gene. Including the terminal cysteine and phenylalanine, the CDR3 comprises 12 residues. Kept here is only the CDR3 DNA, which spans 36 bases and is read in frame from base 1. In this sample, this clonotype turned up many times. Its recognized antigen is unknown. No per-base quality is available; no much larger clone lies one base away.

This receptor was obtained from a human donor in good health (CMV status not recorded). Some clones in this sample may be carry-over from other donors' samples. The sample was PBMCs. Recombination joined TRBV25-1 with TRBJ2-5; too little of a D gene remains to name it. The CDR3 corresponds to CASSATSQTQYF. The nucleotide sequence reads TGTGCCAGCAGTGCGACGTCCCAGACCCAGTACTTC.